A selection of T cell receptor beta chains follows, all from one sample in a study of cytomegalovirus exposure and HLA in healthy donors. The data were produced by immunoSEQ multiplex PCR, yet TCRdb's version contains in-frame clones alone and is incomplete. The data contain roughly 130,000 clones, roughly 91% of them seen just once; the ten biggest clones take up around 3.1%. Input material: PBMCs. All receptors come from a young man in good health and CMV-seronegative. Both conserved end residues are part of each CDR3. A D gene is named only where the DNA matches it firmly. Only some rows state a clone size, as once, few, many or a class for expanded clones.

j_call | clone_size | v_call | cdr3_length | d_call | cdr3_nt | cdr3_aa
TRBJ2-3 | . | TRBV5-8 | 19 | TRBD2 | TGTGCCAGCAGCTCCGGGCGGGCTAGCGGGGGGACTAGCACAGATACGCAGTATTTT | CASSSGRASGGTSTDTQYF
TRBJ2-7 | . | TRBV5-5 | 15 | TRBD1 | TGTGCCAGCAGCTTGGGTCGACAGGGCTCCTACGAGCAGTACTTC | CASSLGRQGSYEQYF
TRBJ1-2 | . | TRBV19 | 13 | TRBD1 | TGTGCCAGTACGAGAGGAAAGGGGGCGGGCTACACCTTC | CASTRGKGAGYTF
TRBJ1-6 | . | TRBV6-5 | 16 | . | TGTGCCAGCAGTTACGGGGGGAGCTCCTATAATTCACCCCTCCACTTT | CASSYGGSSYNSPLHF
TRBJ2-2 | . | TRBV2 | 15 | . | TGTGCCAGCAGTAACGAACAGGGATACACCGGGGAGCTGTTTTTT | CASSNEQGYTGELFF
TRBJ1-5 | . | TRBV5-3 | 11 | . | TGTGCCAGAAGCTTGCTACAGCCCCAGCATTTT | CARSLLQPQHF
TRBJ2-1 | . | TRBV9 | 17 | TRBD2 | TGTGCCAGCAGCGTCCCTGAGGGTAGCGGGGGGGCCTATGAGCAGTTCTTC | CASSVPEGSGGAYEQFF
TRBJ2-4 | . | TRBV6-4 | 16 | . | TGTGCCAGCAGTTACCAGGGGCGGGTAGCCAAAAACATTCAGTACTTC | CASSYQGRVAKNIQYF
TRBJ1-6 | . | TRBV2 | 14 | . | TGTGCCAGCAGCTCCCGGACAGATAATTCACCCCTCCACTTT | CASSSRTDNSPLHF
TRBJ1-5 | few | TRBV27 | 15 | TRBD1 | TGTGCCAGCAGTCCAGGGACAGGGGCTAATCAGCCCCAGCATTTT | CASSPGTGANQPQHF